Presented here are 9 T cell receptor beta chains from one specimen sequenced in a study of early T cells in non-severe SARS-CoV-2 infection. Each CDR3 protein gets one entry after TCRdb re-called the 5' RACE reads with MiXCR. Here the sample spans about 84,000 distinct CDR3 sequences, about 12% being singletons. The specimen sequenced was whole blood. Receptor source: an adult who was a healthcare worker with PCR-confirmed SARS-CoV-2 infection or an uninfected control (not recorded which).

In its sample, this clonotype was seen a few times. The chain combines TRBV7-3 with TRBJ1-6, with D perhaps matching TRBD1 (6 bases). Trimming removed 5 bases from V and 8 bases from J, with 16 bases in between. This CDR3 contains 15 residues. The germline V gene has CDR1 SGHTA and CDR2 FQGTGA. The chain's CDR3 is CASSPGSRGHSPLHF. The CDR3 nucleotides are TGTGCCAGCAGCCCCGGTAGCAGGGGTCATTCACCCCTCCACTTT.

Many counts were recorded for this clonotype. The chain carries TRBV28 and TRBJ2-3, with TRBD2 identical over 7 bases. CDR3 length equals 15 residues. CDR1 and CDR2 from the germline V gene are MDHEN and SYDVKM. The V gene end was trimmed by 4 bases and the J gene end by 6 bases; junction bases not matched to a gene: 10. The CDR3 DNA is TGTGCCAGCAGTTCTCCCAGCGGGGCGGGGGATACGCAGTATTTT. This encodes CASSSPSGAGDTQYF.

The gene calls are TRBV12-5 and TRBJ2-7; 11 bases line up with TRBD2. V lost 7 bases and J lost 1; bases outside the gene matches: 15. The CDR3 spans 18 residues. Germline CDR1 LGHNT, CDR2 FRNRAP. The CDR3 sequence is CASAPGLAGPGTSYEQYF. The CDR3, as DNA: TGTGCTAGTGCCCCCGGACTAGCGGGTCCCGGGACGTCCTACGAGCAGTACTTC.

The chain recombines TRBV7-2 with TRBJ2-7; D gene ambiguous. The CDR3 is made up of 16 amino acids. Germline V gives CDR1 SGHTA, CDR2 FQGNSA. V shed 1 base and J shed 0 bases, with 13 bases lying between them. The CDR3 reads CASSLEWTESSYEQYF. The CDR3 DNA sequence: TGTGCCAGCAGCTTAGAGTGGACGGAGAGCTCCTACGAGCAGTACTTC.

This rearrangement joins TRBV7-2 to TRBJ2-7; 7 bases line up with TRBD2. The length of the CDR3 is 15 residues. V lost 5 bases to trimming and J lost 4 bases; unmatched junction nucleotides: 11. Germline values: CDR1 SGHTA, CDR2 FQGNSA. The CDR3 region is CASSLRDYSGYEQYF. The CDR3 DNA reads as TGTGCCAGCAGCCTTCGGGACTATAGCGGTTACGAGCAGTACTTC.

As concerns this clonotype: One end of the junction fails to match germline, which may point to a read error. The J gene is TRBJ1-2, the V gene TRBV30; D remains ambiguous. This CDR3 spans 11 amino acids. Germline CDR1 GTSNPN, CDR2 SVGIG (reference sequence). CDR3 residues: CVWVGWVSYTF. The CDR3 bases are TGTGTCTGGGTCGGTTGGGTGAGCTACACCTTC.

This clonotype was found many times. V usage is TRBV13 and J usage is TRBJ2-1; D gene ambiguous. V lost 5 bases, J lost 7 bases, and 24 bases lay in between. The CDR3 is 17 amino acids. In germline, CDR1 is PRHDT, CDR2 FYEKMQ (reference sequence). CDR3 bases: TGTGCCAGCAGCCCCACTTCCAAGGTTAGAACTGAGAATGAGCAGTTCTTC. It codes for CASSPTSKVRTENEQFF.

This clonotype showed up many times. V usage is TRBV3-1 and J usage is TRBJ2-1; weak D call: TRBD2 (7 bases). Germline V gives CDR1 LGHDT, CDR2 YNNKEL (reference sequence). V was pared by 3 bases and J by 8 bases, with 26 bases between. The CDR3 is made up of 18 amino acids. The CDR3 bases are TGTGCCAGCAGCCATTCTATAGGAGGACTAGGGGGGGCCCATGAGCAGTTCTTC. It is translated as CASSHSIGGLGGAHEQFF.

This chain's CDR3 is CSAKDSGAYGYTF. The CDR3, as DNA: TGCAGTGCCAAGGATTCTGGCGCGTATGGCTACACCTTC. The chain carries TRBV20-1 and TRBJ1-2, with D unclear. The CDR3 runs to 13 residues. With 6 bases removed from V and 5 bases from J, the gap between germline ends came to 16 bases. The germline gives CDR1 DFQATT, CDR2 SNEGSKA (reference sequence).